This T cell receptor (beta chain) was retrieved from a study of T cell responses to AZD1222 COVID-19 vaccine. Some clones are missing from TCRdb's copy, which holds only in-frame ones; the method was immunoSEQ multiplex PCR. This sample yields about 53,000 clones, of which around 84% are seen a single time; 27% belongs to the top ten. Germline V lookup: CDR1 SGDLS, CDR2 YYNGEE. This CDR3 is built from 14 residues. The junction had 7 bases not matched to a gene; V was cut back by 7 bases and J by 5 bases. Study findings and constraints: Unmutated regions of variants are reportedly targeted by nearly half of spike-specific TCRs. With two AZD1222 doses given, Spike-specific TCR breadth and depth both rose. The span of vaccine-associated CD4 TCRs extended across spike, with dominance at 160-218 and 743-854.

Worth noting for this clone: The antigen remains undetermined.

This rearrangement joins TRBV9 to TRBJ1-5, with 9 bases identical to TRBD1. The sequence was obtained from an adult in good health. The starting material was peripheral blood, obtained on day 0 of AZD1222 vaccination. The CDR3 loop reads CASGGTGSHQPQHF. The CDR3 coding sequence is TGTGCCAGCGGGGGGACAGGGAGTCATCAGCCCCAGCATTTT.